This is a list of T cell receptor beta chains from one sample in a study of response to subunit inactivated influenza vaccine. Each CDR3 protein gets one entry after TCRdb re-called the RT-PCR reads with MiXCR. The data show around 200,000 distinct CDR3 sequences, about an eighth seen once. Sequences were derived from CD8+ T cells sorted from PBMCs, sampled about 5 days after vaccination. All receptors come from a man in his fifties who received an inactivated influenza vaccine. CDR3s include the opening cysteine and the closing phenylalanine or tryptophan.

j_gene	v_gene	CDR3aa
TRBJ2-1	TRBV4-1	CASSHFRVARGAYNEQFF
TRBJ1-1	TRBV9	CASSVGGGSGTEAFF
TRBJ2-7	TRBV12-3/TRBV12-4	CASSLRDGIYEQYF
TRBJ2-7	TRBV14	CASSQRSGSHSGGSYEQYF
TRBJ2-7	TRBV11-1	CASSLPGGSGSYEQYF
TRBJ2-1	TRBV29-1	CSVEEGLREQFF
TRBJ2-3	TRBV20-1	CSARGLVAGYTDTQYF
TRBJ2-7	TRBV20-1	CSARRDLTYEQYF
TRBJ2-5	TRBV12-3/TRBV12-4	CASSTPGQGWETQYF
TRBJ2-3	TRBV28	CASSALAGGFGDTQYF